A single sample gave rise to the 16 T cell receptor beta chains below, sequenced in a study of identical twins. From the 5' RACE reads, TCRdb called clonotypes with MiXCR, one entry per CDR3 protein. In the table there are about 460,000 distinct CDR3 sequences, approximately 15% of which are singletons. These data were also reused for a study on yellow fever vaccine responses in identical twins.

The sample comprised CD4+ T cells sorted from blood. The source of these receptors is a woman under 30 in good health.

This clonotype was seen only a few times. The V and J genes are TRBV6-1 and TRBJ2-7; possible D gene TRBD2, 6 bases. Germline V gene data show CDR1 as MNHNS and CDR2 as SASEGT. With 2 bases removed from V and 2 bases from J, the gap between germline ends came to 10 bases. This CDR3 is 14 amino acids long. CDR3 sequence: CASSELGRTYEQYF. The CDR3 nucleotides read TGTGCCAGCAGTGAATTGGGGAGGACCTACGAGCAGTACTTC.

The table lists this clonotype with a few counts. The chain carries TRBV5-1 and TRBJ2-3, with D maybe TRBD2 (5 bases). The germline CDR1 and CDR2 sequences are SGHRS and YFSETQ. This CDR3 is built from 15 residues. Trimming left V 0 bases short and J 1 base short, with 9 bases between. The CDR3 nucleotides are TGCGCCAGCAGCTTGGACGGGGAACGCACAGATACGCAGTATTTT. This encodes CASSLDGERTDTQYF.

CDR3 coding DNA: TGTGCCATCAGAGGGGACAGCTATAATTCACCCCTCCACTTT. Translated, it gives CAIRGDSYNSPLHF. V and J are TRBV10-3 and TRBJ1-6, with 7 bases that match TRBD1. The CDR3 covers 14 residues. Trimming cost V 6 bases and J 3 bases; bases outside gene matches: 2. Germline CDR1 reads ENHRY; CDR2 reads SYGVKD.

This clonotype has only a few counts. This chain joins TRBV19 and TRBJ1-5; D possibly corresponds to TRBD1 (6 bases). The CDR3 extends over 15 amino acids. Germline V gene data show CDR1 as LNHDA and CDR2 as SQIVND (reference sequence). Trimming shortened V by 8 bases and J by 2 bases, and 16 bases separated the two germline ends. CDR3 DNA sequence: TGTGCCAGTCGGGAGGGGGGAGTCGGCAATCAGCCCCAGCATTTT. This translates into CASREGGVGNQPQHF.

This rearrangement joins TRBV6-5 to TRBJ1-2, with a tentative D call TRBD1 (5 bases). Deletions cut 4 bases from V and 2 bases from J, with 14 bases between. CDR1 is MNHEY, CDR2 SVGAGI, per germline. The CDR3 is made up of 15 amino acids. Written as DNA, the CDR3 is TGTGCCAGCAGTTCCAAAACGGGGGGGAACTATGGCTACACCTTC. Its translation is CASSSKTGGNYGYTF.

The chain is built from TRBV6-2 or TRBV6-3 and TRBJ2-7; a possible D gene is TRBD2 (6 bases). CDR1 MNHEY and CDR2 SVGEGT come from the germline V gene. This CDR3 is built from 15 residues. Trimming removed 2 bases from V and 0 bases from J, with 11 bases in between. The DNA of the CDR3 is TGTGCCAGCAGTTACCGGGCTAGCGTCTCCTACGAGCAGTACTTC. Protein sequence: CASSYRASVSYEQYF.

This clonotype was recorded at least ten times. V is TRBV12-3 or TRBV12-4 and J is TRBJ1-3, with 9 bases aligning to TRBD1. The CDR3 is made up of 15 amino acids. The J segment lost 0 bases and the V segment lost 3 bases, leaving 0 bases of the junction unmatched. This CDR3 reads CASSLTGGSGNTIYF. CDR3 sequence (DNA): TGTGCCAGCAGTTTGACAGGGGGCTCTGGAAACACCATATATTTT.

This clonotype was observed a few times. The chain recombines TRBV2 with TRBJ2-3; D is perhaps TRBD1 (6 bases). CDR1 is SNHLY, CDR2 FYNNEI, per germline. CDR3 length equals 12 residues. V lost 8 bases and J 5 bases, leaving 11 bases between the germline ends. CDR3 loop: CASWLRGDTQYF. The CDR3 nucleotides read TGTGCCAGCTGGCTCAGGGGAGATACGCAGTATTTT.

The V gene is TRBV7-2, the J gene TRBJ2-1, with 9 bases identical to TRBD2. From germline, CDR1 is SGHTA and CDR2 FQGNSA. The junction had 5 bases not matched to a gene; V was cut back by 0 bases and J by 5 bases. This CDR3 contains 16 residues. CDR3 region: CASSLAAGGPNNEQFF. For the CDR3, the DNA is TGTGCCAGCAGCTTAGCCGCGGGAGGGCCCAACAATGAGCAGTTCTTC.

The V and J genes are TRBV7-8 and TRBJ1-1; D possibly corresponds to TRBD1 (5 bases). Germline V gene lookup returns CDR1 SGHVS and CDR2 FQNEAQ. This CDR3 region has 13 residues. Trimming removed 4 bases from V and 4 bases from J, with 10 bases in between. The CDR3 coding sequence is TGTGCCAGCAGCTCGGGACCCACCACTGAAGCTTTCTTT. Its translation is CASSSGPTTEAFF.

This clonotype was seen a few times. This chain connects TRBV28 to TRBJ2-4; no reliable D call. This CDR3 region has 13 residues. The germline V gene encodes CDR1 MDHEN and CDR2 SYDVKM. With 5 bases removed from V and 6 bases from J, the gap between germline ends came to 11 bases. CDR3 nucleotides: TGTGCCAGCAGTCCGGATGACACAAACATTCAGTACTTC. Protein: CASSPDDTNIQYF.

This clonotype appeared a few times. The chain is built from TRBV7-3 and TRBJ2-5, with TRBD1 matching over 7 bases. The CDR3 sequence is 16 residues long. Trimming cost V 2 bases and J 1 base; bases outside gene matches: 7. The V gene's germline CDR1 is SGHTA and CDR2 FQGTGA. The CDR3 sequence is CASSLLARTGQETQYF. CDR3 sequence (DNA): TGTGCCAGCAGCTTACTTGCCCGGACAGGCCAAGAGACCCAGTACTTC.

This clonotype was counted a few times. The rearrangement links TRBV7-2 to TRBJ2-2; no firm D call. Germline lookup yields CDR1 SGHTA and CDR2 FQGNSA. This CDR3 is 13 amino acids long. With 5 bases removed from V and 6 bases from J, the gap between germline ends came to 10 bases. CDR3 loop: CASSPRGPGELFF. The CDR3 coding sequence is TGTGCCAGCAGCCCCCGCGGCCCCGGGGAGCTGTTTTTT.

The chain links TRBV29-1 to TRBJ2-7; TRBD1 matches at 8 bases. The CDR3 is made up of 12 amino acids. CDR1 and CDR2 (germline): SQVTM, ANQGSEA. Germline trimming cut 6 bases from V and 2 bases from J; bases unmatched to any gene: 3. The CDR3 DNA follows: TGCAGCGTGGGGGACAGGACCTACGAGCAGTACTTC. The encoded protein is CSVGDRTYEQYF.

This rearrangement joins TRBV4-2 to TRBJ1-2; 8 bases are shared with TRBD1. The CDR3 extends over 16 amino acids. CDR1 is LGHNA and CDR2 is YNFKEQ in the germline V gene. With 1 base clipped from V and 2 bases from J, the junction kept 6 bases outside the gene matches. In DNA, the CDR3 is TGTGCCAGCAGCCAAGGGGACAGGAGAACCAACTATGGCTACACCTTC. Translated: CASSQGDRRTNYGYTF.

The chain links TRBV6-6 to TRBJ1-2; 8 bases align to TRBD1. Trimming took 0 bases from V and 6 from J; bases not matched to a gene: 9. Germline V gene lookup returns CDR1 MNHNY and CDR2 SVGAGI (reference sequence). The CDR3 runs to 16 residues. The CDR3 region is CASSYSTDRGGHGYTF. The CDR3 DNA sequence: TGTGCCAGCAGTTACTCTACCGACAGGGGAGGGCATGGCTACACCTTC.